The sequence of this T cell receptor beta chain was determined in a study of identical twins. From the 5' RACE reads, TCRdb called clonotypes with MiXCR, one entry per CDR3 protein. The table lists just over 500,000 distinct CDR3 sequences, 22% of them singletons, with around 0.9% in the top ten. The sample also formed part of further work on T cells expressing NK-cell markers.

The specimen was CD4+ T cells sorted from blood. The TCR comes from a woman between 18 and 29 years old in good health.

CDR3 loop: CASSPQGSSGGYTF. Here the CDR3 DNA reads TGCGCCAGCAGCCCCCAGGGTAGCAGTGGTGGCTACACCTTC. The chain carries TRBV5-1 and TRBJ1-2; maybe TRBD1 (5 bases). Germline V lookup: CDR1 SGHRS, CDR2 YFSETQ. This CDR3 contains 14 residues. V was shortened by 4 bases and J by 7 bases, with 17 bases between the two germline ends.